The present T cell receptor beta chain was sequenced within a study of cytomegalovirus exposure and HLA in healthy donors. Study conclusions and caveats: Researchers reported in a later analysis that a missense DCLRE1C variant was tied to TCR beta V- and J-gene trimming. High specificity and sensitivity for cytomegalovirus status were reported for the classifier.

Germline V gives CDR1 SGHTA, CDR2 FQGNSA. There are 11 residues in the CDR3. V was clipped by 5 bases and J by 1 base, with 3 bases between them. Points on this clone: What it binds is unknown.

PCR amplification relied on 60 Vbeta primers (plus 13 Jbeta primers). The data were produced by immunoSEQ multiplex PCR, yet TCRdb's version contains in-frame clones alone and is incomplete. The table has about 96,000 clones, under 85% seen once. J is TRBJ2-7 and V is TRBV7-2; D unresolved. The sequenced material came from PBMCs. The source is a female donor in good health and CMV-seropositive. In DNA form, the CDR3 reads TGTGCCAGCAGCCCTTCCTACGAGCAGTACTTC. Protein sequence: CASSPSYEQYF.